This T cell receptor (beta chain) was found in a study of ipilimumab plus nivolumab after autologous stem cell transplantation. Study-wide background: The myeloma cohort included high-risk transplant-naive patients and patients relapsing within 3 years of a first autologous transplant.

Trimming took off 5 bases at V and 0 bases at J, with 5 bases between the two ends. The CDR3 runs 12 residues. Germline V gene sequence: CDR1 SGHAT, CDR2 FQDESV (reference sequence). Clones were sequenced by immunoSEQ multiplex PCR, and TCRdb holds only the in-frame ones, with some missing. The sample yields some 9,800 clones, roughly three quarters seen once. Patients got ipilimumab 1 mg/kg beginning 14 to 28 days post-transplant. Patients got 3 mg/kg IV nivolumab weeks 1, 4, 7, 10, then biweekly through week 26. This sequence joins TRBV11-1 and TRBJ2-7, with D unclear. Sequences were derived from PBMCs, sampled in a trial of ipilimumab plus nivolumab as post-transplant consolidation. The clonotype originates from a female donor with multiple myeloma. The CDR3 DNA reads TGTGCCAGCAGCCCTAGCTCCTACGAGCAGTACTTC. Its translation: CASSPSSYEQYF.